The 27 T cell receptor beta chains below come from one sample, sequenced in a study of blood T cell repertoires in COVID-19. The method was immunoSEQ multiplex PCR; TCRdb's version includes in-frame clones alone and lacks a portion of them. The table shows 450,000 to 500,000 clones, with 70% to 90% occurring only once. Sequences were obtained from PBMCs or T cells enriched from blood (not recorded which). These receptors were taken from a woman in her sixties who had recovered from COVID-19.

The chain carries TRBV2 and TRBJ2-1; 10 nucleotides match TRBD2. Germline lookup yields CDR1 SNHLY and CDR2 FYNNEI. This CDR3 spans 16 amino acids. Trimming removed 5 bases from V and 3 bases from J; junction bases left unmatched: 7. The CDR3: CASSKTSGFFYNEQFF. As DNA, the CDR3 is TGTGCCAGCAGTAAGACTAGCGGGTTCTTCTACAATGAGCAGTTCTTC.

The chain employs TRBV6-1 and TRBJ1-5; D might be TRBD1 (6 bases). The germline V and J ends were trimmed by 3 bases and 5 bases, with 8 bases remaining between them. CDR3 length equals 13 residues. The germline V gene has CDR1 MNHNS and CDR2 SASEGT. Here the CDR3 reads CASSDQGHQPQHF. CDR3 DNA: TGTGCCAGCAGTGACCAGGGGCATCAGCCCCAGCATTTT.

This clone was seen a handful of times. The V and J genes are TRBV7-2 and TRBJ1-3; unclear D gene. Trimming took 1 base from V and 6 from J, leaving 10 bases between them. Per the germline V gene, CDR1 is SGHTA and CDR2 is FQGNSA. CDR3 length: 14 amino acids. In DNA, the CDR3 is TGTGCCAGCAGCTTAGTTCCCCTTTTAAACACCATATATTTT. This codes for CASSLVPLLNTIYF.

This chain links TRBV19 with TRBJ1-4; maybe TRBD1 (5 bases). Between the trimmed V and J ends, which lost 6 bases and 13 bases, there was a span of 21 bases. Germline assignment: CDR1 LNHDA and CDR2 SQIVND (reference sequence). The CDR3 extends over 14 amino acids. This CDR3 reads CASRTRDGLPGLFF. CDR3 coding DNA: TGTGCCAGTAGGACTCGGGACGGACTACCGGGACTGTTTTTT.

V gene TRBV6-2 or TRBV6-3 combines with J gene TRBJ2-3; D call uncertain. CDR1 is MNHEY and CDR2 is SVGEGT in the germline V gene. The CDR3 totals 14 residues. Trimming removed 4 bases at V and 0 bases at J, with 8 bases between. CDR3 bases: TGTGCCAGCAGTTTACCAGGCAGCACAGATACGCAGTATTTT. Its protein product is CASSLPGSTDTQYF.

This clone has only a few counts. This chain connects TRBV5-4 to TRBJ2-7; TRBD1 matches at 10 bases. Germline CDR1 reads SGHNT; CDR2 reads YYREEE (reference sequence). J lost 3 bases, V lost 6 bases, and 3 bases had no gene match. CDR3 size: 13 residues. The CDR3 DNA reads as TGTGCCAGCACCTGGGACAGGGGCTACGAGCAGTACTTC. This sequence encodes CASTWDRGYEQYF. Drawing the rest from reference TRBV5-4 and TRBJ2-7, the complete variable domain is ETGVTQSPTHLIKTRGQQVTLRCSSQSGHNTVSWYQQALGQGPQFIFQYYREEENGRGNFPPRFSGLQFPNYSSELNVNALELDDSALYLCASTWDRGYEQYFGPGTRLTVT.

The chain is built from TRBV19 and TRBJ1-4, with 7 bases that match TRBD1. The CDR3 extends over 16 amino acids. The germline V gene has CDR1 LNHDA and CDR2 SQIVND (reference sequence). Unmatched junction bases numbered 7, after V lost 6 bases and J lost 0 bases. The CDR3 spells CASSLTGQATNEKLFF. The CDR3 nucleotides are TGTGCCAGTAGCCTCACCGGACAGGCAACTAATGAAAAACTGTTTTTT.

A few counts support this clone. V and J are TRBV5-1 and TRBJ2-3; no definite D call. CDR1 is SGHRS, CDR2 YFSETQ, per germline. The CDR3 runs 14 residues. V was trimmed by 2 bases and J by 3 bases, leaving 10 bases between them. CDR3 protein: CASSFSSMTDTQYF. CDR3 nucleotides: TGCGCCAGCAGCTTTTCTAGTATGACAGATACGCAGTATTTT.

V and J are TRBV27 and TRBJ1-6; tentative D call: TRBD1 (5 bases). V was trimmed by 7 bases and J by 3 bases, leaving 13 bases between them. CDR1 is MNHEY and CDR2 is SMNVEV in the germline V gene (reference sequence). This CDR3 has 15 amino acids. The CDR3 region is CASTYRQSYNSPLHF. The CDR3 region has the DNA TGTGCCAGCACCTATAGACAGAGCTATAATTCACCCCTCCACTTT.

V usage is TRBV12-3 or TRBV12-4 and J usage is TRBJ2-3; D remains unclear. V gave up 6 bases and J gave up 1 base, with 8 bases separating them. This CDR3 has 13 residues. CDR3 residues: CASSPQGTDTQYF. As DNA, the CDR3 is TGTGCCAGCAGCCCTCAGGGCACAGATACGCAGTATTTT.

CDR3 nucleotide sequence: TGTGCCAGCAGCGTCCAATTTAGCGGGGGAGATACGCAGTATTTT. Its translation: CASSVQFSGGDTQYF. The chain joins TRBV5-5 to TRBJ2-3, with TRBD2 matching over 9 bases. The V gene's germline CDR1 is SGHKS and CDR2 YYEKEE (reference sequence). V gave up 4 bases and J gave up 5 bases; unmatched junction bases: 8. This CDR3 is built from 15 residues.

The chain couples TRBV11-2 to TRBJ1-2; 9 bases fit TRBD1. The CDR3 is made up of 15 amino acids. Germline V gene sequence: CDR1 SGHAT, CDR2 FQNNGV. The J segment lost 4 bases and the V segment lost 5 bases, leaving 8 bases of the junction unmatched. The CDR3 DNA follows: TGTGCCAGCAGCCACCCCGGGACAGGGAGCTATGGCTACACCTTC. This gives the protein CASSHPGTGSYGYTF.

The chain is built from TRBV6-6 and TRBJ1-1, with TRBD1 as a possible D gene (5 bases). CDR1 and CDR2 (germline): MNHNY, SVGAGI (reference sequence). Trimming stripped 5 bases from V and 5 bases from J, with 12 bases between. This CDR3 is 13 amino acids long. The chain's CDR3 is CASSRRVETEAFF. CDR3 in DNA: TGTGCCAGCAGTCGCAGGGTTGAGACTGAAGCTTTCTTT.

The V and J genes are TRBV5-1 and TRBJ1-5, with D hard to call. This CDR3 spans 14 amino acids. Germline loops: CDR1 SGHRS, CDR2 YFSETQ. Between the trimmed V and J ends, which lost 0 bases and 3 bases, there was a span of 7 bases. The DNA for the CDR3 is TGCGCCAGCAGCTTGGGTATGTCCAATCAGCCCCAGCATTTT. Protein: CASSLGMSNQPQHF.

This clone was seen only once. V and J are TRBV2 and TRBJ1-5; TRBD1 agrees at 8 bases. This CDR3 contains 16 residues. The germline CDR1 and CDR2 sequences are SNHLY and FYNNEI. V shed 2 bases, J shed 5 bases, and the junction held 8 bases outside the gene matches. CDR3 sequence: CASSEQGAGTHQPQHF. The CDR3 nucleotides read TGTGCCAGCAGTGAACAGGGGGCGGGGACCCATCAGCCCCAGCATTTT. Combining the CDR3 with reference TRBV2 and TRBJ1-5 gives the whole variable domain EPEVTQTPSHQVTQMGQEVILRCVPISNHLYFYWYRQILGQKVEFLVSFYNNEISEKSEIFDDQFSVERPDGSNFTLKIRSTKLEDSAMYFCASSEQGAGTHQPQHFGDGTRLSIL.

The chain links TRBV5-1 to TRBJ1-1; 9 bases match TRBD1. V trimming: 2 bases; J trimming: 4 bases; junction bases outside the gene matches: 6. Germline values: CDR1 SGHRS, CDR2 YFSETQ. The CDR3 has 15 amino acids. The CDR3 here is CASSFGGQGGTEAFF. The CDR3 DNA follows: TGCGCCAGCAGCTTTGGGGGACAGGGTGGCACTGAAGCTTTCTTT.

The chain is built from TRBV2 and TRBJ1-6; 9 bases align to TRBD1. CDR1 is SNHLY and CDR2 is FYNNEI in the germline V gene. The CDR3 consists of 14 residues. The ends lost 8 bases at V and 5 bases at J; junction bases unmatched: 4. In DNA, the CDR3 is TGTGCCAGCCGCGGGACAGGGAATAATTCACCCCTCCACTTT. Translating it yields CASRGTGNNSPLHF.

This clone appeared a single time. The chain carries TRBV6-5 and TRBJ1-5; 8 bases map to TRBD1. CDR1 and CDR2 (germline): MNHEY, SVGAGI. The junction had 9 bases not matched to a gene; V was cut back by 7 bases and J by 4 bases. The CDR3 loop spans 15 amino acids. CDR3 sequence reads: CASKTTGVGNQPQHF. In DNA form, the CDR3 reads TGTGCCAGCAAAACGACAGGGGTCGGTAATCAGCCCCAGCATTTT.

V is TRBV5-1 and J is TRBJ1-6; unclear D gene. In germline, CDR1 is SGHRS, CDR2 YFSETQ. Trimming took off 1 base at V and 9 bases at J, with 14 bases between the two ends. This CDR3 spans 15 amino acids. CDR3 in amino acids: CASSLRGPTGSPLHF. The DNA of the CDR3 is TGCGCCAGCAGCTTGCGGGGTCCCACGGGTTCACCCCTCCACTTT.

CDR3 sequence (DNA): TGTGCCAGCAGCTTAAATCTGGAGACCCAGTACTTC. Translation gives CASSLNLETQYF. V usage is TRBV7-2 and J usage is TRBJ2-5; no reliable D call. Germline CDR1 reads SGHTA; CDR2 reads FQGNSA. V gave up 2 bases and J gave up 5 bases, with 6 bases separating them. CDR3 length: 12 amino acids. The whole variable domain, remainder taken from reference TRBV7-2 and TRBJ2-5, is GAGVSQSPSNKVTEKGKDVELRCDPISGHTALYWYRQSLGQGLEFLIYFQGNSAPDKSGLPSDRFSAERTGGSVSTLTIQRTQQEDSAVYLCASSLNLETQYFGPGTRLLVL.

The V gene is TRBV30, the J gene TRBJ1-2; 7 bases line up with TRBD1. Per germline, CDR1 GTSNPN and CDR2 SVGIG (reference sequence). V dropped 1 base and J dropped 4; count of bases not matched to a gene: 9. The CDR3 runs to 15 residues. In DNA, the CDR3 is TGTGCCTGGAGTGCGGCGGCAGGGGGTCCCTATGGCTACACCTTC. This translates into CAWSAAAGGPYGYTF.

The CDR3 DNA follows: TGTGCCAGCAGCCAATCCCGGGGGGACTATGGCTACACCTTC. This translates into CASSQSRGDYGYTF. The chain recombines TRBV16 with TRBJ1-2; weak D call: TRBD1 (5 bases). The CDR3 loop spans 14 amino acids. The germline CDR1 and CDR2 sequences are KGHSY and FQNENV. Trimming cost V 0 bases and J 3 bases, with 8 bases left between them.

Points on this clone: Compared with germline, one end of the junction differs, possibly owing to a read error. In DNA, the CDR3 is TGTGCTAGCAGCCCCCTTCCACAGCCCACAGATACGCAGTATTTT. This sequence encodes CASSPLPQPTDTQYF. V and J are TRBV7-7 and TRBJ2-3; D remains unclear. From germline, CDR1 is SSHAT and CDR2 FNYEAQ (reference sequence). The CDR3 spans 15 residues.

This clone was counted a single time. This chain connects TRBV5-1 to TRBJ1-1; 7 nucleotides align to TRBD1. Unmatched junction bases numbered 0, after V lost 4 bases and J lost 0 bases. The germline gives CDR1 SGHRS, CDR2 YFSETQ. CDR3 size: 13 residues. This chain's CDR3 is CASSDRVNTEAFF. CDR3 nucleotide sequence: TGCGCCAGCAGCGACAGGGTGAACACTGAAGCTTTCTTT.

In the case of this clone: The sample has other DNA sequences that encode this CDR3 too. The chain recombines TRBV24-1 with TRBJ2-1; D might be TRBD1 (6 bases). The CDR3 has 15 amino acids. V was trimmed by 4 bases and J by 8 bases, leaving 17 bases between them. Germline CDR1 and CDR2: KGHDR and SFDVKD. CDR3 sequence (DNA): TGTGCCACCAGTGACCCGGGACAAGGGTGGGATGAGCAGTTCTTC. Its translation: CATSDPGQGWDEQFF.

This chain uses TRBV5-6 with TRBJ2-5; D gene ambiguous. Germline CDR1 and CDR2: SGHDT and YYEEEE. Trimming shortened V by 4 bases and J by 1 base, and 14 bases separated the two germline ends. The CDR3 spans 15 residues. Here the CDR3 reads CASSRDVGSQETQYF. The CDR3 nucleotides are TGTGCCAGCAGCCGAGACGTGGGCTCCCAAGAGACCCAGTACTTC.

J is TRBJ2-3 and V is TRBV7-2; D call uncertain. The CDR3 length is 14 residues. Germline V gene lookup returns CDR1 SGHTA and CDR2 FQGNSA. Trimming stripped 5 bases from V and 1 base from J, with 10 bases between. The CDR3 nucleotides are TGTGCCAGCAGCCTCTACCGGGGCACAGATACGCAGTATTTT. Amino acid sequence: CASSLYRGTDTQYF.